The present T cell receptor (beta chain) was sequenced within a study of T cells after yellow fever vaccination. TCRdb re-analysed the 5' RACE reads in MiXCR, keeping a single row per CDR3 protein. The repertoire includes 500,000 to 650,000 distinct CDR3 sequences, 9% to 15% of them detected once, and more than 12% sits in the top ten. Per the germline V gene, CDR1 is SGHAT and CDR2 is FQNNGV. This CDR3 is built from 17 residues. Trimming took 2 bases from V and 2 from J, leaving 16 bases between them. The gene calls are TRBV11-2 and TRBJ2-1; D remains ambiguous. This specimen consisted of PBMCs, obtained on the day of the yellow fever booster vaccination. The sequence was collected from a man under 40 who received the YFV17D yellow fever vaccine. The CDR3 is CASSLSLWIQPYNEQFF. CDR3 bases: TGTGCCAGCAGCTTAAGTCTATGGATCCAGCCCTACAATGAGCAGTTCTTC.